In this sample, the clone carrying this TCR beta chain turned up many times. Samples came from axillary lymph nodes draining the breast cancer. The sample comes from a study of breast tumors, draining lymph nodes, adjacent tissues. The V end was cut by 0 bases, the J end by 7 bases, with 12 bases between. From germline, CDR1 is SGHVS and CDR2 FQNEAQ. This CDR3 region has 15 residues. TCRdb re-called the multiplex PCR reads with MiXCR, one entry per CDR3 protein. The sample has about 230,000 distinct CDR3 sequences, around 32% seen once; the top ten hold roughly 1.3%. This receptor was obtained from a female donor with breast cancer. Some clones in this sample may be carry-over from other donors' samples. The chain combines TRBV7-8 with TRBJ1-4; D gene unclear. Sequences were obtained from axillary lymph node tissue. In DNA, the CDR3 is TGTGCCAGCAGCTTAGCGCTGTGGGGAGGTGAAAAACTGTTTTTT. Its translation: CASSLALWGGEKLFF.